What follows are 28 T cell receptor beta chains derived from one specimen sequenced in a study of T-cell memory formation after mild COVID-19. TCRdb passed the 5' RACE reads through MiXCR, listing each CDR3 protein once. The sample has 280,000 or so distinct CDR3 sequences; 7% to 10% are singletons. Source material: PBMCs or a T cell subset sorted from them (not recorded which). These receptors came from a man aged 18 to 30 who had mild COVID-19 (a few samples of this study predate the infection). Cell type and time point are not known.

V gene TRBV12-3 or TRBV12-4 combines with J gene TRBJ2-3; TRBD2 matches at 13 bases. The CDR3 extends over 16 amino acids. Losses at the gene ends were 4 bases for V and 2 bases for J; bases not matched to a gene: 3. The CDR3 sequence is CASSSGLAGATDTQYF. The CDR3 coding sequence is TGTGCCAGCAGTTCCGGACTAGCGGGGGCCACAGATACGCAGTATTTT.

V is TRBV9 and J is TRBJ1-1; no firm D call. Germline CDR1 SGDLS, CDR2 YYNGEE. The length of the CDR3 is 12 residues. V dropped 5 bases and J dropped 4 bases, with 9 bases sitting between them. The CDR3 region has the DNA TGTGCCAGCAGGGGCCTCGGCACTGAAGCTTTCTTT. As protein: CASRGLGTEAFF. Combining the CDR3 with reference TRBV9 and TRBJ1-1 gives the whole variable domain DSGVTQTPKHLITATGQRVTLRCSPRSGDLSVYWYQQSLDQGLQFLIQYYNGEERAKGNILERFSAQQFPDLHSELNLSSLELGDSALYFCASRGLGTEAFFGQGTRLTVV.

This clonotype was seen only a few times. The chain uses TRBV5-6 and TRBJ2-5; D is perhaps TRBD1 (6 bases). Germline V gene sequence: CDR1 SGHDT, CDR2 YYEEEE. The CDR3 has 16 residues. V was pared by 3 bases and J by 2 bases, with 17 bases between. CDR3 sequence reads: CASSSRNRASQETQYF. For the CDR3, the DNA is TGTGCCAGCAGCTCCCGTAACAGGGCCTCACAAGAGACCCAGTACTTC. The variable domain in full, with the rest retrieved from reference TRBV5-6 and TRBJ2-5, is DAGVTQSPTHLIKTRGQQVTLRCSPKSGHDTVSWYQQALGQGPQFIFQYYEEEERQRGNFPDRFSGHQFPNYSSELNVNALLLGDSALYLCASSSRNRASQETQYFGPGTRLLVL.

The chain couples TRBV10-2 to TRBJ2-7; 7 nucleotides align to TRBD1. Germline CDR1 is WSHSY and CDR2 is SAAADI. This CDR3 spans 15 amino acids. With V trimmed by 3 bases and J by 2 bases, 7 bases remained unmatched. The CDR3 loop reads CASSEDRARTYEQYF. The CDR3 DNA is TGCGCCAGCAGTGAAGACAGGGCTCGGACCTACGAGCAGTACTTC.

The rearrangement links TRBV6-5 to TRBJ1-2; D unclear. V was clipped by 2 bases and J by 7 bases, with 11 bases between them. This CDR3 has 13 amino acids. In germline, CDR1 is MNHEY, CDR2 SVGAGI. The CDR3 spells CASSYRQKSGYTF. Here the CDR3 DNA reads TGTGCCAGCAGTTACAGGCAGAAGAGTGGCTACACCTTC.

This clonotype was seen repeatedly, ten times or more. The rearrangement links TRBV15 to TRBJ2-3; 12 bases agree with TRBD2. CDR1 LNHNV and CDR2 YYDKDF come from the germline V gene (reference sequence). Trimming at V came to 3 bases and at J to 1 base, leaving 2 bases not matched to a gene. The length of the CDR3 is 16 residues. The CDR3 DNA reads TGTGCCACCAGCAGCGCTAGCGGGGGGGGCACAGATACGCAGTATTTT. This gives the protein CATSSASGGGTDTQYF.

This clonotype appeared a few times. The J gene is TRBJ2-7, the V gene TRBV6-2 or TRBV6-3, with TRBD1 matching 7 bases. The CDR3 totals 13 residues. Trimming took 4 bases from V and 9 from J; bases not matched to a gene: 9. Germline assignment: CDR1 MNHEY and CDR2 SVGEGT. CDR3 in DNA: TGTGCCAGCAGTTCCAGGACAGGCGAAGGGCAGTACTTC. It yields the protein CASSSRTGEGQYF.

The table lists this clonotype with many counts. This chain joins TRBV7-2 and TRBJ2-3; 12 bases align to TRBD2. CDR3 length: 16 residues. V shed 4 bases, J shed 5 bases, and the junction held 7 bases outside the gene matches. Germline loops: CDR1 SGHTA, CDR2 FQGNSA. As DNA, the CDR3 is TGTGCCAGCAGCTCGCTAGCGGGGGGGCTGGTAGATACGCAGTATTTT. Amino acid sequence: CASSSLAGGLVDTQYF.

The V gene is TRBV6-6, the J gene TRBJ2-1; no clear D gene. Trimming removed 4 bases from V and 8 bases from J, with 15 bases in between. The CDR3 has 14 residues. Looked up from germline, CDR1 is MNHNY and CDR2 is SVGAGI (reference sequence). CDR3: CASSSYSNRDEQFF. In DNA form, the CDR3 reads TGTGCCAGCAGTTCCTACTCCAATAGGGATGAGCAGTTCTTC.

V usage is TRBV7-8 and J usage is TRBJ2-3, with 12 positions matching TRBD1. The CDR3 covers 18 residues. Germline CDR1 and CDR2: SGHVS and FQNEAQ. The V segment lost 1 base and the J segment 6 bases; nucleotides outside the gene matches: 11. The CDR3, as DNA: TGTGCCAGCAGCTTAGTTGCCGGGACAGGGGGCGGAGGGGATACGCAGTATTTT. Translated, it gives CASSLVAGTGGGGDTQYF. The full variable domain, in which reference TRBV7-8 and TRBJ2-3 provide the parts outside the CDR3, is GAGVSQSPRYKVAKRGQDVALRCDPISGHVSLFWYQQALGQGPEFLTYFQNEAQLDKSGLPSDRFFAERPEGSVSTLKIQRTQQEDSAVYLCASSLVAGTGGGGDTQYFGPGTRLTVL.

The chain combines TRBV27 with TRBJ1-1; D is uncertain. V lost 4 bases and J lost 2, with 8 bases in between. The V gene's germline CDR1 is MNHEY and CDR2 SMNVEV (reference sequence). The CDR3 is 13 amino acids. The CDR3 is CASSWAGNTEAFF. The CDR3 DNA reads as TGTGCCAGCAGTTGGGCGGGAAACACTGAAGCTTTCTTT.

This clonotype was detected a few times. The rearrangement links TRBV7-2 to TRBJ2-1; D possibly uses TRBD1 or TRBD2 (5 bases each). The CDR3 covers 15 residues. Germline V gives CDR1 SGHTA, CDR2 FQGNSA. With 2 bases removed from V and 3 bases from J, the gap between germline ends came to 11 bases. The CDR3 DNA follows: TGTGCCAGCAGCTTATCAGGGACCGACTACAATGAGCAGTTCTTC. Protein sequence: CASSLSGTDYNEQFF.

Comment on this clonotype: One end of the junction varies from germline; a read error may be responsible. The CDR3: CASSSSTSGGHETQYF. CDR3 in DNA: TGTGCTAGCAGCTCTTCCACTAGCGGGGGACACGAGACCCAGTACTTC. J is TRBJ2-5 and V is TRBV7-7; 11 bases agree with TRBD2. Germline assignment: CDR1 SSHAT and CDR2 FNYEAQ (reference sequence). The CDR3 consists of 16 residues.

J is TRBJ1-2 and V is TRBV19; D unclear. This CDR3 comprises 11 residues. The germline CDR1 and CDR2 sequences are LNHDA and SQIVND (reference sequence). With 3 bases removed from V and 6 bases from J, the gap between germline ends came to 5 bases. The CDR3 is CASSMGDGYTF. For the CDR3, the DNA is TGTGCCAGTAGTATGGGCGATGGCTACACCTTC.

The V gene is TRBV4-2, the J gene TRBJ2-2; D may be TRBD2 (5 bases). The germline gives CDR1 LGHNA, CDR2 YNFKEQ. Deletions cut 3 bases from V and 5 bases from J, with 7 bases between. This CDR3 has 13 residues. The DNA of the CDR3 is TGTGCCAGCAGCCATTGGGAGACCGGGGAGCTGTTTTTT. This translates into CASSHWETGELFF.

This clonotype has just a few counts. The chain recombines TRBV19 with TRBJ2-2; D might be TRBD2 (5 bases). Germline CDR1 reads LNHDA; CDR2 reads SQIVND (reference sequence). The CDR3 has 14 residues. V was trimmed by 6 bases and J by 0 bases, leaving 8 bases between them. CDR3 in DNA: TGTGCCAGTAGCGGGATTGCGAACACCGGGGAGCTGTTTTTT. Residues: CASSGIANTGELFF.

This clonotype was counted only a few times. The chain recombines TRBV6-2 or TRBV6-3 with TRBJ2-7; TRBD2 is a possible D gene (6 bases). Germline V lookup: CDR1 MNHEY, CDR2 SVGEGT. The V gene lost 5 bases and the J gene lost 3 bases, with 11 bases spanning the gap. CDR3 length: 13 amino acids. CDR3: CASSGGLYYEQYF. The CDR3 DNA reads TGTGCCAGCAGTGGGGGACTTTACTACGAGCAGTACTTC.

This clonotype has only a few counts. This chain uses TRBV12-3 or TRBV12-4 with TRBJ2-3, with D perhaps matching TRBD1 or TRBD2 (5 bases each). Trimming left V 1 base short and J 6 bases short, with 11 bases between. The CDR3 is made up of 14 amino acids. CDR3 sequence: CASSLGWGKDTQYF. The CDR3 region has the DNA TGTGCCAGCAGTTTAGGGTGGGGGAAGGATACGCAGTATTTT.

The table lists this clonotype with a few counts. The J gene is TRBJ1-5, the V gene TRBV5-5; TRBD1 might be the D (5 bases). Germline V CDR1 and CDR2: SGHKS, YYEKEE (reference sequence). With 5 bases removed from V and 3 bases from J, the gap between germline ends came to 12 bases. CDR3 length: 14 amino acids. The CDR3 coding sequence is TGTGCCAGCAGGCCGACAGCGGACAATCAGCCCCAGCATTTT. Amino acid sequence: CASRPTADNQPQHF.

This sequence joins TRBV5-1 and TRBJ1-2, with 10 bases identical to TRBD1. Germline V gene data show CDR1 as SGHRS and CDR2 as YFSETQ. The CDR3 has 17 amino acids. J was trimmed by 3 bases and V by 4 bases; bases with no gene match: 12. The CDR3 DNA sequence: TGCGCCAGCAGCGCTACCGGGACAGGGGCAACGGACTATGGCTACACCTTC. Amino acid sequence: CASSATGTGATDYGYTF.

The chain joins TRBV12-3 or TRBV12-4 to TRBJ2-1, with a tentative D call TRBD1 (5 bases). The ends were cut back, 6 bases at V and 7 bases at J, with 22 bases in the middle. This CDR3 spans 16 amino acids. The CDR3 loop is CASSPPLVQGRNEQFF. CDR3 nucleotides: TGTGCCAGCAGCCCACCTTTGGTCCAGGGTCGGAATGAGCAGTTCTTC.

This clonotype occurred many times. The chain has TRBV5-8 and TRBJ1-5, with TRBD1 matching over 7 bases. V lost 5 bases and J lost 5; bases outside the gene matches: 10. The CDR3 covers 15 residues. CDR1 and CDR2 (germline): SGHTS, YDEGEE. CDR3 region: CASSPTGDWDQPQHF. The CDR3 bases are TGTGCCAGCAGTCCTACAGGGGATTGGGATCAGCCCCAGCATTTT.

This clonotype was seen at least ten times. The V call is TRBV7-9, the J call TRBJ2-5; D tentatively reads TRBD1 or TRBD2 (5 bases each). This CDR3 region has 16 residues. V was trimmed by 7 bases and J by 5 bases, leaving 23 bases between them. Germline V gene lookup returns CDR1 SEHNR and CDR2 FQNEAQ (reference sequence). The CDR3 loop is CASMELGPQEEETQYF. The CDR3 coding sequence is TGTGCCAGCATGGAGCTGGGACCCCAAGAAGAGGAGACCCAGTACTTC.

The V gene is TRBV24-1, the J gene TRBJ2-1, with 7 bases matching TRBD2. CDR1 and CDR2 (germline): KGHDR, SFDVKD. V was clipped by 0 bases and J by 6 bases; unmatched bases: 7. The CDR3 has 16 residues. The CDR3 nucleotides read TGTGCCACCAGTGATTTGCGCGTAGGGGAGGGCAATGAGCAGTTCTTC. Protein: CATSDLRVGEGNEQFF.

This sequence joins TRBV3-1 and TRBJ1-1, with D perhaps TRBD1 (5 bases). The CDR3 extends over 16 amino acids. The germline gives CDR1 LGHDT, CDR2 YNNKEL (reference sequence). V lost 0 bases, J lost 3 bases, and 14 bases lay in between. For the CDR3, the DNA is TGTGCCAGCAGCCAAGAAGAGGGGATGCGGTACACTGAAGCTTTCTTT. As protein: CASSQEEGMRYTEAFF.

In its sample, this clonotype was seen a few times. V usage is TRBV20-1 and J usage is TRBJ1-5, with no clear D. Germline assignment: CDR1 DFQATT and CDR2 SNEGSKA (reference sequence). The V end lost 6 bases, the J end lost 1 base, and 10 bases lay between the germline ends. This CDR3 comprises 13 residues. Here the CDR3 DNA reads TGCAGTGCGGAGGACTTCAGCAATCAGCCCCAGCATTTT. Amino acid sequence: CSAEDFSNQPQHF.

Regarding this clonotype: A single base separates this from a much larger clone, so it may be a read error. CDR3 sequence: CASSLKLDDIQYF. The CDR3 bases are TGCGCCAGCAGCTTGAAGTTAGACGACATTCAGTACTTC. V is TRBV5-1 and J is TRBJ2-4; D is unclear. CDR1 is SGHRS and CDR2 is YFSETQ in the germline V gene. This CDR3 is 13 amino acids long. The V and J ends lost 1 base and 8 bases respectively, with 10 bases between them.

The rearrangement joins TRBV29-1 to TRBJ2-1; D possibly uses TRBD1 or TRBD2 (5 bases each). The CDR3 length is 15 residues. V was cut by 2 bases and J by 5 bases, with 16 bases left in between. CDR1 is SQVTM and CDR2 is ANQGSEA in the germline V gene. In nucleotides, the CDR3 is TGCAGCGTTGAACTCTTTGGGACGGTGGACAATGAGCAGTTCTTC. It specifies CSVELFGTVDNEQFF.